This T cell receptor (beta chain) was documented in a study of cytomegalovirus exposure and HLA in healthy donors. The CDR3 is 15 residues long. Per the germline V gene, CDR1 is MDHEN and CDR2 is SYDVKM. The V segment lost 4 bases and the J segment 1 base; nucleotides outside the gene matches: 5. The protocol was immunoSEQ multiplex PCR, while the TCRdb copy is restricted to in-frame clones and leaves out a portion. This table has about 160,000 clones, nearly 90% appearing once. Findings of the study overall: Subsequent analysis found a tendency for first-cohort TCR clusters to co-occur within the approximately 130 validation repertoires. A list of approximately 150 TCR beta chains associated with cytomegalovirus was given. High sensitivity and specificity were reportedly achieved when the classifier diagnosed cytomegalovirus status.

Regarding this clone: Its antigen is undetermined.

The rearrangement links TRBV28 to TRBJ1-1; 8 bases fit TRBD1. The specimen sequenced was PBMCs. The receptor's source is a man aged 18 to 29 in good health and CMV-seropositive. In DNA, the CDR3 is TGTGCCAGCAGTTCCGCCGGGACAGGGAACACTGAAGCTTTCTTT. Translated, it gives CASSSAGTGNTEAFF.